Listed below are T cell receptor beta chains from one sample, sequenced in a study of T cell responses to AZD1222 COVID-19 vaccine. Using immunoSEQ multiplex PCR, the repertoire was profiled, and TCRdb retains in-frame clones only, with some absent. The table records approximately 120,000 clones, roughly 91% of them present only once. The specimen was peripheral blood, collected on day 0 of MenACWY control vaccination. The receptors shown here come from an adult in good health. Each CDR3 is given with its conserved first and last residue. The D gene is left open where the match is weak. A clone size is listed for some rows: how often the clone was seen (once, few, many), or a class if it is expanded.

j_call clone_size d_call v_call cdr3_aa cdr3_nt
TRBJ1-3 few NA TRBV9 CASSGTGSNRDTIYF TGTGCCAGCAGCGGAACAGGTTCTAATAGGGACACCATATATTTT
TRBJ1-6 NA NA TRBV7-8 CASSLVARGYSPLHF TGTGCCAGCAGCTTAGTCGCCCGGGGTTATTCACCCCTCCACTTT
TRBJ2-3 once TRBD2 TRBV19 CASSLRGTSGRAGTDTQYF TGTGCCAGTAGTTTGAGAGGGACTAGCGGGAGGGCCGGCACAGATACGCAGTATTTT
TRBJ1-1 NA NA TRBV6-2/TRBV6-3 CASSSQGWSPRFEAFF TGTGCCAGCAGTTCACAGGGATGGAGTCCCAGATTTGAAGCTTTCTTT
TRBJ1-1 NA NA TRBV6-8 CASTPTPGRLREGAFF TGTGCCAGCACCCCGACCCCGGGACGCCTAAGGGAAGGAGCTTTCTTT
TRBJ2-6 NA NA TRBV10-3 CAISDADSGANVLTF TGTGCCATCAGTGATGCGGACTCTGGGGCCAACGTCCTGACTTTC
TRBJ1-5 NA NA TRBV28 CASGGGSGNQPQHF TGTGCCAGCGGGGGCGGATCTGGCAATCAGCCCCAGCATTTT
TRBJ1-2 NA TRBD1 TRBV15 CATSSPQTGDYGYTF TGTGCCACCAGCAGTCCTCAAACAGGGGACTATGGCTACACCTTC
TRBJ1-2 NA NA TRBV7-9 CASSPGHIGGYTF TGTGCCAGCAGTCCGGGACACATCGGTGGCTACACCTTC
TRBJ1-4 NA TRBD1 TRBV5-6 CASSEQGVANEKLFF TGTGCCAGCAGCGAACAGGGGGTTGCTAATGAAAAACTGTTTTTT
TRBJ2-1 NA TRBD2 TRBV11-2 CASTQLAGGSSYNEQFF TGTGCCAGCACCCAATTAGCGGGAGGGAGCTCCTACAATGAGCAGTTCTTC
TRBJ2-5 NA NA TRBV7-8 CASSLSSRVRQETQYF TGTGCCAGCAGCCTAAGTAGTCGGGTGCGCCAAGAGACCCAGTACTTC
TRBJ2-1 NA TRBD2 TRBV19 CASSINKRGGYDEQFF TGTGCCAGTAGTATTAATAAGCGGGGGGGATACGATGAGCAGTTCTTC
TRBJ2-1 NA TRBD2 TRBV7-2 CASSLGGRFRDEQFF TGTGCCAGCAGCTTGGGCGGGAGATTCCGCGATGAGCAGTTCTTC
TRBJ2-2 NA NA TRBV28 CASSSTGRQFTGELFF TGTGCCAGCAGTTCCACAGGGAGACAATTCACCGGGGAGCTGTTTTTT
TRBJ1-4 NA TRBD1 TRBV7-8 CASSFTGGRGEKLFF TGTGCCAGCAGCTTTACAGGGGGACGGGGTGAAAAACTGTTTTTT
TRBJ1-3 NA NA TRBV21-1 CASSKFPRFVQVFSGNTIYF TGTGCCAGCAGCAAATTCCCCCGATTCGTCCAGGTCTTCTCTGGAAACACCATATATTTT
TRBJ1-2 NA NA TRBV7-8 CASRMTGGGYTF TGTGCCAGCAGGATGACCGGGGGGGGCTACACCTTC
TRBJ2-1 NA NA TRBV7-2 CASSPGMNAYNEQFF TGTGCCAGCAGCCCGGGGATGAACGCCTACAATGAGCAGTTCTTC
TRBJ2-5 once NA TRBV29-1 CSVTRFQETQYF TGCAGCGTGACTAGATTCCAAGAGACCCAGTACTTC
TRBJ2-3 NA TRBD2 TRBV14 CASSQVLAGGTDTQYF TGTGCCAGCAGCCAAGTTCTAGCGGGAGGGACAGATACGCAGTATTTT
TRBJ2-3 NA NA TRBV7-7 CASSLDNTDTQYF TGTGCCAGCAGCTTAGACAACACAGATACGCAGTATTTT
TRBJ1-3 NA TRBD1 TRBV7-9 CASSPRTGGNTIYF TGTGCCAGCAGCCCCCGGACAGGAGGAAACACCATATATTTT
TRBJ2-1 NA NA TRBV5-6 CASSLGRHNEQFF TGTGCCAGCAGTTTAGGGAGACACAATGAGCAGTTCTTC
TRBJ1-6 NA TRBD1 TRBV4-3 CASSQVFRGQAGNSPLHF TGCGCCAGCAGCCAAGTATTTCGGGGACAGGCCGGGAATTCACCCCTCCACTTT
TRBJ2-5 once TRBD2 TRBV28 CASSSSPSGRRETQYF TGTGCCAGCAGTTCCTCCCCTAGCGGGAGAAGGGAGACCCAGTACTTC
TRBJ1-1 NA TRBD1 TRBV7-9 CASSSGTGRAEAFF TGTGCCAGCAGCTCCGGGACAGGCCGAGCTGAAGCTTTCTTT
TRBJ2-3 NA TRBD1 TRBV10-1 CASSESRTTGAPTDTQYF TGCGCCAGCAGTGAGTCACGGACGACAGGGGCTCCCACAGATACGCAGTATTTT
TRBJ1-5 NA TRBD1 TRBV19 CASSSKGASVSNQPQHF TGTGCCAGTAGCTCTAAGGGGGCTTCGGTTAGCAATCAGCCCCAGCATTTT
TRBJ2-7 NA TRBD1 TRBV29-1 CSVIGDRVYEQYF TGCAGCGTTATAGGGGACAGGGTGTACGAGCAGTACTTC
TRBJ2-1 NA TRBD1 TRBV27 CASSITGAAWNEQFF TGTGCCAGCAGCATAACAGGGGCTGCTTGGAATGAGCAGTTCTTC
TRBJ1-1 NA NA TRBV5-4 CASSSRITGNWHTEAFF TGTGCCAGCAGCTCCCGCATTACGGGCAACTGGCACACTGAAGCTTTCTTT
TRBJ2-1 NA TRBD2 TRBV29-1 CSVVGLAGKAYNEQFF TGCAGCGTTGTCGGGCTAGCGGGAAAAGCCTACAATGAGCAGTTCTTC
TRBJ2-7 NA TRBD1 TRBV3-1/TRBV3-2 CASSQVFRGQSNWQYF TGTGCCAGCAGCCAAGTTTTTCGGGGACAGAGTAATTGGCAGTACTTC
TRBJ1-1 NA TRBD1 TRBV6-5 CASTATGVMNTEAFF TGTGCCAGCACGGCGACAGGGGTCATGAACACTGAAGCTTTCTTT
TRBJ1-1 NA NA TRBV2 CASSGTTVNTEAFF TGTGCCAGCAGTGGGACGACAGTGAACACTGAAGCTTTCTTT
TRBJ1-3 NA NA TRBV30 CAWVSGADSSGNTIYF TGTGCCTGGGTCTCAGGGGCGGATTCCTCTGGAAACACCATATATTTT
TRBJ1-6 NA NA TRBV5-1 CASSLIWEVGFSPLHF TGCGCCAGCAGCTTGATCTGGGAGGTGGGGTTCTCACCCCTCCACTTT
TRBJ1-1 NA NA TRBV19 CASSPTARGHTEAFF TGTGCCAGTAGTCCCACCGCCCGGGGGCACACTGAAGCTTTCTTT
TRBJ2-1 once TRBD2 TRBV28 CASGLAGSYNEQFF TGTGCCAGCGGCTTAGCGGGAAGCTACAATGAGCAGTTCTTC
TRBJ2-1 NA TRBD2 TRBV4-1 CASSSGLQRGPSYNEQFF TGCGCCAGCAGCTCAGGGTTACAGCGGGGGCCCTCCTACAATGAGCAGTTCTTC
TRBJ1-5 NA TRBD1 TRBV7-9 CASSLGGGTGNGQPQHF TGTGCCAGCAGCTTAGGGGGAGGGACAGGGAACGGGCAGCCCCAGCATTTT
TRBJ1-6 NA TRBD1 TRBV11-2 CASSLAGQINSPLHF TGTGCCAGCAGCTTAGCGGGACAGATTAATTCACCCCTCCACTTT